The subject of this entry is one T cell receptor (beta chain). What it recognizes is unknown. The source of the sample is a study of cytomegalovirus exposure and HLA in healthy donors. Regarding the study as a whole: High sensitivity and specificity were reportedly achieved when the classifier diagnosed cytomegalovirus status. When the data were analyzed later, several of the most significant clusters appeared to be linked to common viral pathogens. Accurate HLA-A and HLA-B prediction from TCR beta sequences was reported for most subjects.

Germline CDR1 reads SGHTA; CDR2 reads FQGNSA. V lost 3 bases and J lost 10, with 10 bases in between. The CDR3 contains 12 residues. The PCR had 60 Vbeta and 13 Jbeta primers. Assay used: immunoSEQ multiplex PCR; TCRdb lists only in-frame clones, some missing. The sample holds around 170,000 clones; roughly 82% are singletons and the top ten take 2% to 3%. The chain has TRBV7-2 and TRBJ2-1; D not resolved. Source material: PBMCs. The receptor was derived from a woman aged 45-59 years in good health and CMV-seropositive. The CDR3 spells CASSFPPGEQFF. Here the CDR3 DNA reads TGTGCCAGCAGCTTCCCCCCCGGGGAGCAGTTCTTC.